These 9 T cell receptor beta chains share one sample of origin, sequenced in a study of graft-versus-host responses after intestinal transplantation. No antigen has been assigned to these receptors. Sequenced by immunoSEQ multiplex PCR; TCRdb stores in-frame clones only, minus some. The table lists 99,000 or so clones, 85% to 95% of them singletons, with over 0.055% in the top ten. The source material was unstimulated CD8+ T cells sorted from spleen or lymph node cells, sampled before transplant. The receptors shown here come from a human donor who was the organ donor for an intestinal transplant.

The J gene is TRBJ2-1, the V gene TRBV27; D uncertain. The V gene lost 3 bases and the J gene lost 8 bases, with 11 bases spanning the gap. The germline V gene has CDR1 MNHEY and CDR2 SMNVEV (reference sequence). CDR3 size: 13 residues. The CDR3: CASSFQFRDEQFF. The CDR3 nucleotides are TGTGCCAGCAGTTTTCAGTTTCGGGATGAGCAGTTCTTC.

The chain recombines TRBV11-1 with TRBJ2-1; D unclear. Trimming removed 5 bases from V and 8 bases from J, with 10 bases in between. Germline CDR1 reads SGHAT; CDR2 reads FQDESV (reference sequence). This CDR3 contains 12 residues. CDR3 DNA: TGTGCCAGCAGCCCTCTAGACCATGAGCAGTTCTTC. Its translation is CASSPLDHEQFF. Variable domain in full (rest from reference TRBV11-1 and TRBJ2-1): EAEVAQSPRYKITEKSQAVAFWCDPISGHATLYWYRQILGQGPELLVQFQDESVVDDSQLPKDRFSAERLKGVDSTLKIQPAELGDSAMYLCASSPLDHEQFFGPGTRLTVL.

This rearrangement joins TRBV25-1 to TRBJ1-2, with D possibly being TRBD1 (5 bases). Trimming removed 3 bases from V and 1 base from J, with 12 bases in between. CDR3 size: 15 residues. In germline, CDR1 is MGHDK, CDR2 SYGVNS. The DNA for the CDR3 is TGTGCCAGCAGTGACTCCAGGGAGGATAACTATGGCTACACCTTC. Translating it yields CASSDSREDNYGYTF.

This sequence joins TRBV28 and TRBJ2-7; D is possibly TRBD1 (6 bases). The germline V and J ends were trimmed by 7 bases and 3 bases, with 10 bases remaining between them. Germline V gives CDR1 MDHEN, CDR2 SYDVKM. This CDR3 spans 12 amino acids. Here the CDR3 DNA reads TGTGCCAGCACGCGCAGGGGCTACGAGCAGTACTTC. Its protein product is CASTRRGYEQYF.

This chain uses TRBV4-2 with TRBJ2-1; no clear D. The length of the CDR3 is 19 residues. Germline values: CDR1 LGHNA, CDR2 YNFKEQ. Trimming took 0 bases from V and 0 from J, leaving 18 bases between them. The CDR3 DNA sequence: TGTGCCAGCAGCCAAGATCTAGGCCAGATAATAAACTCCTACAATGAGCAGTTCTTC. Translating it yields CASSQDLGQIINSYNEQFF.

The gene calls are TRBV27 and TRBJ2-5, with D possibly TRBD2 on 6 matching bases. CDR1 and CDR2 from the germline V gene are MNHEY and SMNVEV (reference sequence). The germline V and J ends were trimmed by 5 bases and 2 bases, with 18 bases remaining between them. The CDR3 covers 16 residues. DNA for the CDR3: TGTGCCAGCAGTCTCGGGGGATTAGGACGACAAGAGACCCAGTACTTC. This sequence encodes CASSLGGLGRQETQYF.

The table lists this clone with a few counts. V usage is TRBV29-1 and J usage is TRBJ1-2; no clear D gene. CDR3 length: 15 residues. The V gene lost 3 bases and the J gene lost 3 bases, with 17 bases spanning the gap. From germline, CDR1 is SQVTM and CDR2 ANQGSEA. The CDR3 spells CSVEVRGEEDYGYTF. The DNA of the CDR3 is TGCAGCGTTGAGGTACGCGGGGAGGAGGACTATGGCTACACCTTC. Drawing the rest from reference TRBV29-1 and TRBJ1-2, the complete variable domain is SAVISQKPSRDICQRGTSLTIQCQVDSQVTMMFWYRQQPGQSLTLIATANQGSEATYESGFVIDKFPISRPNLTFSTLTVSNMSPEDSSIYLCSVEVRGEEDYGYTFGSGTRLTVV.

This clone came up once. This chain uses TRBV5-8 with TRBJ2-6; 7 bases agree with TRBD1. The V gene's germline CDR1 is SGHTS and CDR2 YDEGEE. The junction had 5 bases not matched to a gene; V was cut back by 3 bases and J by 2 bases. The CDR3 consists of 16 residues. The CDR3 loop reads CASSWKTGTGANVLTF. CDR3 sequence (DNA): TGTGCCAGCAGCTGGAAGACAGGGACTGGGGCCAACGTCCTGACTTTC.

The chain is built from TRBV28 and TRBJ2-5; no firm D call. The CDR3 covers 12 residues. V lost 5 bases to trimming and J lost 5 bases, with 9 bases between them. Germline loops: CDR1 MDHEN, CDR2 SYDVKM. CDR3 amino acids: CASSLSGETQYF. CDR3 sequence (DNA): TGTGCCAGCAGTCTATCGGGTGAGACCCAGTACTTC.